The rows below give T cell receptor beta chains drawn from one sample of a study of control samples from healthy donors and cancer patients. Sequencing used immunoSEQ multiplex PCR; TCRdb keeps in-frame clones, though not all of them. Of some 130,000 clones in the sample, less than 95% were seen once. Sequenced: blood. These receptors originate from a man younger than 40 in good health. Both conserved end residues are part of each CDR3. The order of the fields is V gene, CDR3 length, J gene, clone size, D gene, CDR3 protein, CDR3 DNA. A D gene is named only where the DNA matches it firmly. A row's size may be missing; if present it is once, few, many or a size class.

>TRBV4-3|16|TRBJ2-1|.|TRBD1
CASSQIQGTAYNEQFF
TGCGCCAGCAGCCAAATACAGGGGACCGCCTACAATGAGCAGTTCTTC
>TRBV6-1|17|TRBJ1-5|.|.
CASSEALLGVGNQPQHF
TGTGCCAGCAGTGAAGCGCTTCTTGGGGTGGGAAATCAGCCCCAGCATTTT
>TRBV4-3|15|TRBJ2-1|.|.
CASRQDMSSYNEQFF
TGCGCCAGCAGGCAAGACATGAGCTCCTACAATGAGCAGTTCTTC
>TRBV4-3|16|TRBJ1-4|once|.
CASSPSGGTPGEKLFF
TGCGCCAGCAGCCCATCCGGCGGGACACCCGGCGAAAAACTGTTTTTT
>TRBV29-1|12|TRBJ1-1|.|.
CSILTGNTEAFF
TGCAGTATCCTAACAGGTAACACTGAAGCTTTCTTT
>TRBV6-2/TRBV6-3|16|TRBJ1-1|.|TRBD1
CASSYRVDRLNTEAFF
TGTGCCAGCAGTTACAGGGTGGACAGGTTGAACACTGAAGCTTTCTTT
>TRBV11-2|14|TRBJ2-5|.|.
CASRVYGGQETQYF
TGTGCCAGCAGAGTTTACGGGGGCCAAGAGACCCAGTACTTC
>TRBV19|12|TRBJ1-6|.|.
CASSTPGGTLHF
TGTGCCAGTAGTACACCAGGAGGGACCCTCCACTTT
>TRBV27|13|TRBJ1-5|.|.
CASSSGHNQPQHF
TGTGCCAGCAGCTCGGGACACAATCAGCCCCAGCATTTT
>TRBV12-3/TRBV12-4|13|TRBJ2-7|.|.
CASTLRAIHEQYF
TGTGCCAGCACCCTCAGGGCGATCCACGAGCAGTACTTC
>TRBV5-8|13|TRBJ1-1|.|TRBD1
CASSLTGANEAFF
TGTGCCAGCAGCTTGACAGGGGCCAATGAAGCTTTCTTT
>TRBV7-9|15|TRBJ1-4|.|.
CASSLVPAAGEKLFF
TGTGCCAGCAGCTTAGTTCCGGCAGCGGGTGAAAAACTGTTTTTT
>TRBV19|15|TRBJ1-5|.|.
CASSIGLGRNQPQHF
TGTGCCAGTAGTATTGGGCTGGGGCGCAATCAGCCCCAGCATTTT
>TRBV28|15|TRBJ1-2|.|.
CASSLGRAGKDGYTF
TGTGCCAGCAGTTTAGGCCGGGCTGGGAAGGATGGCTACACCTTC
>TRBV3-1/TRBV3-2|14|TRBJ2-3|.|TRBD2
CASSPTGGADTQYF
TGTGCCAGCAGCCCCACCGGGGGGGCAGATACGCAGTATTTT
>TRBV5-1|15|TRBJ2-5|.|.
CASSLVSGGQETQYF
TGCGCCAGCAGCTTGGTCAGTGGGGGCCAAGAGACCCAGTACTTC
>TRBV28|13|TRBJ2-5|once|.
CASSTTPPRTQYF
TGTGCCAGCAGCACGACTCCCCCGCGGACCCAGTACTTC
>TRBV19|15|TRBJ2-2|.|TRBD1
CASSRDRGLSGELFF
TGTGCCAGTAGTCGAGACAGGGGGTTGAGCGGGGAGCTGTTTTTT
>TRBV27|16|TRBJ1-5|once|.
CASSLGGRYSNQPQHF
TGTGCCAGCAGTTTAGGGGGGAGGTATAGCAATCAGCCCCAGCATTTT
>TRBV7-9|13|TRBJ1-3|.|.
CASSSPSGNTIYF
TGTGCCAGCAGCTCCCCCTCTGGAAACACCATATATTTT
>TRBV4-1|12|TRBJ1-1|.|.
CASSRGGYEAFF
TGCGCCAGCAGCCGAGGGGGATATGAAGCTTTCTTT
>TRBV9|15|TRBJ1-1|.|TRBD1
CASSPPGQGKTEAFF
TGTGCCAGCAGCCCACCGGGACAGGGAAAAACTGAAGCTTTCTTT
>TRBV5-1|14|TRBJ2-7|.|TRBD2
CASSFSGGPYEQYF
TGCGCCAGCAGCTTTAGCGGGGGGCCCTACGAGCAGTACTTC
>TRBV20-1|15|TRBJ1-2|.|TRBD1
CSASTEQGMGYGYTF
TGCAGTGCTAGTACGGAACAGGGGATGGGATATGGCTACACCTTC
>TRBV7-9|13|TRBJ1-6|.|.
CATGTSADSPLHF
TGTGCCACCGGGACGTCGGCCGATTCACCCCTCCACTTT
>TRBV5-6|13|TRBJ1-2|.|.
CASSLRGTYGYTF
TGTGCCAGCAGCTTAAGGGGGACCTATGGCTACACCTTC
>TRBV6-5|16|TRBJ2-3|.|.
CASSYSIRQSTDTQYF
TGTGCCAGCAGTTACTCGATCAGGCAGAGCACAGATACGCAGTATTTT
>TRBV18|15|TRBJ2-2|.|TRBD1
CASSLGQGGAGELFF
TGTGCCAGCTCACTGGGACAGGGTGGAGCCGGGGAGCTGTTTTTT
>TRBV2|16|TRBJ1-4|once|TRBD1
CASIQDRGRAGEKLFF
TGTGCCAGCATCCAGGACAGGGGAAGGGCGGGTGAAAAACTGTTTTTT
>TRBV30|14|TRBJ1-4|.|.
CAWSPPAFQGKLFF
TGTGCCTGGAGTCCTCCGGCTTTCCAGGGGAAACTGTTTTTT
>TRBV5-6|16|TRBJ2-3|.|TRBD2
CASTLVGGISTDTQYF
TGTGCCAGCACGCTGGTGGGAGGGATTAGCACAGATACGCAGTATTTT
>TRBV9|15|TRBJ2-3|.|.
CASSASGALVDTQYF
TGTGCCAGCAGCGCCTCGGGGGCGCTTGTAGATACGCAGTATTTT
>TRBV6-5|14|TRBJ1-6|.|.
CASSRARYNSPLHF
TGTGCCAGCAGTCGAGCGAGGTATAATTCACCCCTCCACTTT
>TRBV4-1|17|TRBJ1-4|.|TRBD1
CASSQDRWGQGYEKLFF
TGCGCCAGCAGCCAAGATCGCTGGGGACAGGGGTATGAAAAACTGTTTTTT
>TRBV3-1/TRBV3-2|17|TRBJ1-2|.|.
CASSQVMTRKGVNGYTF
TGTGCCAGCAGCCAAGTAATGACGCGTAAGGGTGTCAATGGCTACACCTTC
>TRBV6-6|16|TRBJ2-2|.|TRBD1
CASRGRDSSNTGELFF
TGTGCCAGCAGAGGACGGGACAGCTCGAACACCGGGGAGCTGTTTTTT
>TRBV6-2/TRBV6-3|16|TRBJ2-5|.|TRBD2
CASSYELERGGETQYF
TGTGCCAGCAGTTACGAATTAGAGCGGGGAGGAGAGACCCAGTACTTC
>TRBV7-2|14|TRBJ1-2|.|TRBD1
CASLSGAGGRGYTF
TGTGCCAGCCTCTCCGGGGCAGGGGGTCGGGGCTACACCTTC
>TRBV5-5|14|TRBJ2-1|.|TRBD1
CASSWTGSGNEQFF
TGTGCCAGCAGCTGGACAGGGAGTGGCAATGAGCAGTTCTTC
>TRBV4-1|16|TRBJ1-1|.|TRBD1
CASSPPDRGMNTEAFF
TGCGCCAGCAGCCCCCCCGACAGGGGGATGAACACTGAAGCTTTCTTT
>TRBV5-8|17|TRBJ2-3|.|.
CASSLAVSTGSQDTQYF
TGTGCCAGCAGCTTGGCCGTTAGTACCGGGTCTCAAGATACGCAGTATTTT
>TRBV15|13|TRBJ2-1|.|TRBD2
CATRGGAYNEQFF
TGTGCCACCCGCGGGGGGGCCTACAATGAGCAGTTCTTC
>TRBV30|13|TRBJ2-2|.|.
CAWSGDFTGELFF
TGTGCCTGGAGCGGGGACTTCACCGGGGAGCTGTTTTTT
>TRBV7-9|18|TRBJ1-2|once|.
CASSFLLGGPSANYGYTF
TGTGCCAGCAGCTTTCTACTAGGTGGACCCTCGGCTAACTATGGCTACACCTTC
>TRBV19|14|TRBJ1-5|.|.
CASSMTDSNQPQHF
TGTGCCAGTAGTATGACAGATAGCAATCAGCCCCAGCATTTT
>TRBV28|14|TRBJ1-2|.|.
CASSPYGAHYGYTF
TGTGCCAGCAGCCCCTATGGAGCGCACTATGGCTACACCTTC
>TRBV19|13|TRBJ1-2|.|.
CASSQGVDYGYTF
TGTGCCAGTAGTCAGGGTGTTGACTATGGCTACACCTTC